This TCR beta chain was sequenced in a study of circulating and synovial CD4+ cells in juvenile arthritis. The study's findings and limits: Vbeta family usage analysis did not detect the pathogenic-like versus bulk difference. Deeper sequencing increased measured overlap with synovial clonotypes. Bulk blood CD4 repertoires were more diverse than these.

The data were produced by immunoSEQ multiplex PCR, yet TCRdb's version contains in-frame clones alone and is incomplete. The repertoire holds about 39,000 clones, with 94% as singletons. Comments on this clone: Antigen: not known.

The sequencing input was CD4+ T cells from blood. The receptor was derived from a human donor with juvenile idiopathic arthritis.

CDR3 region: CASSPPGDRHLRYGYTF. The CDR3, as DNA: TGTGCCAGCAGTCCCCCGGGCGACAGGCACCTTCGGTATGGCTACACCTTC. The V gene is TRBV27, the J gene TRBJ1-2; D possibly corresponds to TRBD1 (6 bases). Trimming removed 5 bases from V and 5 bases from J, with 24 bases in between. Germline lookup yields CDR1 MNHEY and CDR2 SMNVEV (reference sequence). This CDR3 is 17 amino acids long.